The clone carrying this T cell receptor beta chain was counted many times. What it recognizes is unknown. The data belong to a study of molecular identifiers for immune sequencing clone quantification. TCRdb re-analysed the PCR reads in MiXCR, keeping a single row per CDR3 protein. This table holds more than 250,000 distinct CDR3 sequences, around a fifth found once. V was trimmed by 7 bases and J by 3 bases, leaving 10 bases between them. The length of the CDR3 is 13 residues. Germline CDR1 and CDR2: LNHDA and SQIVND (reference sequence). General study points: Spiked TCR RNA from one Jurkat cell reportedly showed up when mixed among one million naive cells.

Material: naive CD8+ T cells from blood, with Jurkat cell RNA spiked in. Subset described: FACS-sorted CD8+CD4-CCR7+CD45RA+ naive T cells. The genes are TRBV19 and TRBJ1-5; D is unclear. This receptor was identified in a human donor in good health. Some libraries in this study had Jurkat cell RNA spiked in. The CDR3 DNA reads TGTGCCAGTACCGCGGGGTCCAATCAGCCCCAGCATTTT. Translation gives CASTAGSNQPQHF. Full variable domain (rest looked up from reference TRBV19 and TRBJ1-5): DGGITQSPKYLFRKEGQNVTLSCEQNLNHDAMYWYRQDPGQGLRLIYYSQIVNDFQKGDIAEGYSVSREKKESFPLTVTSAQKNPTAFYLCASTAGSNQPQHFGDGTRLSIL.